This TCR beta chain is from a study of blood T cells in healthy people across ages. Overall study results and limits: Per million T cells, TCR beta diversity dropped about linearly as age rose. Underestimates were what the diversity estimates from one million T cells were considered to be.

Primers used in a second PCR of about 7 to 12 cycles were a sample-barcoded 5' primer and a J-beta primer mix. Each cDNA was tagged by a template-switch adaptor containing 12 random nucleotides. TCRdb redid the calling of the 5' RACE reads with MiXCR, one entry per CDR3 protein. The sample yields about 830,000 distinct CDR3 sequences, 58% seen once. The CDR3 loop spans 12 amino acids. Germline V gene sequence: CDR1 SEHNR, CDR2 FQNEAQ (reference sequence). Deletions cut 2 bases from V and 8 bases from J, with 9 bases between. Comments on this clonotype: The antigen is unknown.

Peripheral blood, 9.5 to 10 milliliters per donor, was collected. The material sequenced was blood. The sequence was collected from a man younger than 40 in good health. J is TRBJ1-2 and V is TRBV7-9; D gene uncertain. CDR3 nucleotide sequence: TGTGCCAGCAGCTTACCGCCGCGGGGCTACACCTTC. Translated, it gives CASSLPPRGYTF.